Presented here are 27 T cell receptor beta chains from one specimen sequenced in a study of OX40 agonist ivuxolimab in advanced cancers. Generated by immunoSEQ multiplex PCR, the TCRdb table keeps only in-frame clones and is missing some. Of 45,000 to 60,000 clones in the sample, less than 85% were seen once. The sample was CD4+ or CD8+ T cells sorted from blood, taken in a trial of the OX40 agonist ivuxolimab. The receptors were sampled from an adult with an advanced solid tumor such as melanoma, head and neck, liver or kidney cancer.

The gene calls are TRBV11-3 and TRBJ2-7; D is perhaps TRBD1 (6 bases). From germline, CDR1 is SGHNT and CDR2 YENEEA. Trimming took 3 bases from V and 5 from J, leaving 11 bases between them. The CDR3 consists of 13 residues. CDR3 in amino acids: CASSFGRGNEQYF. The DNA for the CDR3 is TGTGCCAGCAGCTTTGGCAGGGGCAACGAGCAGTACTTC. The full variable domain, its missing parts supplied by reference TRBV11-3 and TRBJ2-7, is EAGVVQSPRYKIIEKKQPVAFWCNPISGHNTLYWYLQNLGQGPELLIRYENEEAVDDSQLPKDRFSAERLKGVDSTLKIQPAELGDSAVYLCASSFGRGNEQYFGPGTRLTVT.

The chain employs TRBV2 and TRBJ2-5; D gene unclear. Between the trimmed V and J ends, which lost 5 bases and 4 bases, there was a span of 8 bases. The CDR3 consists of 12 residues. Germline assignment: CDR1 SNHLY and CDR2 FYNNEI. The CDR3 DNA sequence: TGTGCCAGCAGTCGATTGTTAGAGACCCAGTACTTC. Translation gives CASSRLLETQYF.

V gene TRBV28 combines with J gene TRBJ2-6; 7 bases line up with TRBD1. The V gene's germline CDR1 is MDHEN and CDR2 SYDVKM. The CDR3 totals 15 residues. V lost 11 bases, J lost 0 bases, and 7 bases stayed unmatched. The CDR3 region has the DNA TGTGCCGGGGGACAGCGCACCTCTGGGGCCAACGTCCTGACTTTC. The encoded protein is CAGGQRTSGANVLTF.

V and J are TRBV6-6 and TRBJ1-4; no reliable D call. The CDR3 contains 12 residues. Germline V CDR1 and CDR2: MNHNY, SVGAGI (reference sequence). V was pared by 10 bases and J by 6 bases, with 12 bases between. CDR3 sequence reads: CATRDYDEKLFF. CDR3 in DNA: TGTGCCACGAGGGATTACGATGAAAAACTGTTTTTT.

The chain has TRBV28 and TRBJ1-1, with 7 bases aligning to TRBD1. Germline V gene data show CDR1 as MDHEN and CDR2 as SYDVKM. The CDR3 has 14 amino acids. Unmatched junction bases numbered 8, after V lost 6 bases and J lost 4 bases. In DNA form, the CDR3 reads TGTGCCAGCAGCCTTAAAGGGGGCATCACTGAAGCTTTCTTT. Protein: CASSLKGGITEAFF.

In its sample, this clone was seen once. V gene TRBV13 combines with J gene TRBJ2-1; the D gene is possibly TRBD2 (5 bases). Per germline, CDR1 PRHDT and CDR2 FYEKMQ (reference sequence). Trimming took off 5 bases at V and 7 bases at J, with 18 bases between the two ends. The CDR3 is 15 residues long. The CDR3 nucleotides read TGTGCCAGCAGCCCGAGGGCCCTAGGCAGAAATGAGCAGTTCTTC. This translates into CASSPRALGRNEQFF. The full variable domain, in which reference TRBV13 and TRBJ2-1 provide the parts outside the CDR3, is AAGVIQSPRHLIKEKRETATLKCYPIPRHDTVYWYQQGPGQDPQFLISFYEKMQSDKGSIPDRFSAQQFSDYHSELNMSSLELGDSALYFCASSPRALGRNEQFFGPGTRLTVL.

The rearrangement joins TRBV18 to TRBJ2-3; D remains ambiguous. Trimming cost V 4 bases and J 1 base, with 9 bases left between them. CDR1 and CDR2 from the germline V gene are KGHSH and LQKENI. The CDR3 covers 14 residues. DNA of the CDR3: TGTGCCAGCTCACTGGGTATGCGCACAGATACGCAGTATTTT. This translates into CASSLGMRTDTQYF.

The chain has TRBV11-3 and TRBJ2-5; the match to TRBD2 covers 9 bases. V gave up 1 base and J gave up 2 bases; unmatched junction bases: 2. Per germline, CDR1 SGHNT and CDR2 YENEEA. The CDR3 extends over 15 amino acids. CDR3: CASSLGTSEQETQYF. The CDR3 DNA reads TGTGCCAGCAGCTTAGGGACTAGCGAACAAGAGACCCAGTACTTC.

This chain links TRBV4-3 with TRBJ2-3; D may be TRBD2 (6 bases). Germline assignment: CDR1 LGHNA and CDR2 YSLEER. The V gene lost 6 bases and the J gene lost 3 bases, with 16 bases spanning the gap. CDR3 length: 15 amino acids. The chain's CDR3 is CASRMSGVKTDTQYF. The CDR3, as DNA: TGCGCCAGCAGGATGTCGGGGGTAAAAACAGATACGCAGTATTTT.

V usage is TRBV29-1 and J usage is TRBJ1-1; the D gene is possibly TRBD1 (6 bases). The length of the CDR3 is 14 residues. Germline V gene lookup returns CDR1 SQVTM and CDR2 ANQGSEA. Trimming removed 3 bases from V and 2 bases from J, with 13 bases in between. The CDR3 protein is CSVDSAGVNTEAFF. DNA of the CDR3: TGCAGCGTTGATTCAGCAGGGGTTAACACTGAAGCTTTCTTT.

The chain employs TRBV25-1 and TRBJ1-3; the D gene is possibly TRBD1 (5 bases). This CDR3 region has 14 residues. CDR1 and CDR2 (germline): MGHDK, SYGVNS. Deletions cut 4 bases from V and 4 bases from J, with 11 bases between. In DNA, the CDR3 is TGTGCCAGCAGTGGTCCGACAGTGGGAAACACCATATATTTT. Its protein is CASSGPTVGNTIYF.

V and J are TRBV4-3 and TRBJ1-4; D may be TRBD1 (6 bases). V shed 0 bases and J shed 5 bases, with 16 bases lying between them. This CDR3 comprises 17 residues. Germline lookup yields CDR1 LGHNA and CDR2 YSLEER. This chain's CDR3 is CASSQEGLAGENEKLFF. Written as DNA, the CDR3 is TGCGCCAGCAGCCAAGAAGGCTTGGCAGGGGAAAATGAAAAACTGTTTTTT.

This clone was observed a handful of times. The CDR3 coding sequence is TGTGCCAGCTCACCCCTCGGGGGGTCGAGCGAGCAGTACTTC. Protein sequence: CASSPLGGSSEQYF. V and J are TRBV18 and TRBJ2-7, with 7 bases aligning to TRBD2. The CDR3 has 14 residues. After removal of 3 bases from V and 6 bases from J, the junction contained 8 bases not matched to a gene. Germline V gene sequence: CDR1 KGHSH, CDR2 LQKENI.

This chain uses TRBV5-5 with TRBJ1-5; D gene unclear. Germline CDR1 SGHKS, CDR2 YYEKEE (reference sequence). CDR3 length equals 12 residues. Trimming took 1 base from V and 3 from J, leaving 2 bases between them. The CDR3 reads CASSLPNQPQHF. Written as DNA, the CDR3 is TGTGCCAGCAGCTTGCCCAATCAGCCCCAGCATTTT.

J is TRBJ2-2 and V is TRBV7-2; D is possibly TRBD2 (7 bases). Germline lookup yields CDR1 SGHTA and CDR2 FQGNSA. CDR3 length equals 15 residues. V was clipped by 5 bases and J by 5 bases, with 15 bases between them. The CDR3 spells CASSPWGGGTGELFF. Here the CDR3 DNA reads TGTGCCAGCAGCCCTTGGGGAGGGGGGACCGGGGAGCTGTTTTTT.

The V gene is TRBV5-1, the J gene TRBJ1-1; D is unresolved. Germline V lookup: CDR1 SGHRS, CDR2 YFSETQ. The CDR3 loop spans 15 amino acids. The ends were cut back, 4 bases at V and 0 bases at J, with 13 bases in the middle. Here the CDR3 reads CASSPRSELNTEAFF. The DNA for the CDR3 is TGCGCCAGCAGCCCACGCTCCGAGTTGAACACTGAAGCTTTCTTT.

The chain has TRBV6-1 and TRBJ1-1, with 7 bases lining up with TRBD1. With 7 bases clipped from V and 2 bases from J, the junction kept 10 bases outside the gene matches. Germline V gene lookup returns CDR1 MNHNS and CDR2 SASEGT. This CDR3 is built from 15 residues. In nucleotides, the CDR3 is TGTGCCAGCACTTGGACAGGTCGGGCCAACACTGAAGCTTTCTTT. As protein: CASTWTGRANTEAFF.

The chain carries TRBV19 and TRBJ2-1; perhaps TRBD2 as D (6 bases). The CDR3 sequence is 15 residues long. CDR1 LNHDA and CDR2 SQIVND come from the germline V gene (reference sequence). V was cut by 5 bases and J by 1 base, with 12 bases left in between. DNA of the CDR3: TGTGCCAGTAGTCCCCGGGACTTATCCTACAATGAGCAGTTCTTC. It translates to CASSPRDLSYNEQFF.

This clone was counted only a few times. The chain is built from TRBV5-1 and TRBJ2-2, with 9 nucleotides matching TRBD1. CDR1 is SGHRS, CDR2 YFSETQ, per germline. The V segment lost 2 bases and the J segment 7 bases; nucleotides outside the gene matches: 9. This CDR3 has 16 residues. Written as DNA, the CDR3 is TGCGCCAGCAGCTTAAGTTGGGACAGGGTGGACGGGGAGCTGTTTTTT. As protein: CASSLSWDRVDGELFF.

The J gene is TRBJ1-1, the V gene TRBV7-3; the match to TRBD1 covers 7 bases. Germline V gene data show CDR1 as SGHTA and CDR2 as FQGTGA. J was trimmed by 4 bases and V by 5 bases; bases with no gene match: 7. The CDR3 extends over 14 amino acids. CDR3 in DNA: TGTGCCAGCAGCGTCCAGGGGGAGGGCACTGAAGCTTTCTTT. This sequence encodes CASSVQGEGTEAFF.

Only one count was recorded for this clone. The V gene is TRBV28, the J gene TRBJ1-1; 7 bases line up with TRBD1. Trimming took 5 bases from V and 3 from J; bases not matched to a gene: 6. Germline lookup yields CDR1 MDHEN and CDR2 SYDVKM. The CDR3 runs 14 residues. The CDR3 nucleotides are TGTGCCAGCAGTCTGCCGACAGGGTACACTGAAGCTTTCTTT. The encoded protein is CASSLPTGYTEAFF.

CDR3 region: CASSYGQVPSYEQYF. Here the CDR3 DNA reads TGCGCCAGCAGCTACGGACAGGTGCCATCCTACGAGCAGTACTTC. The rearrangement joins TRBV5-1 to TRBJ2-7, with 7 bases that match TRBD1. The V gene's germline CDR1 is SGHRS and CDR2 YFSETQ. The J segment lost 1 base and the V segment lost 3 bases, leaving 7 bases of the junction unmatched. CDR3 length equals 15 residues.

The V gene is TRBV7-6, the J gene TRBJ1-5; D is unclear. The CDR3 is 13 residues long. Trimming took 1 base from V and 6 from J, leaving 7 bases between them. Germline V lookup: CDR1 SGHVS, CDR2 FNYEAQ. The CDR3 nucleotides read TGTGCCAGCAGCTTAGTAGGGTCTCAGCCCCAGCATTTT. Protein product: CASSLVGSQPQHF.

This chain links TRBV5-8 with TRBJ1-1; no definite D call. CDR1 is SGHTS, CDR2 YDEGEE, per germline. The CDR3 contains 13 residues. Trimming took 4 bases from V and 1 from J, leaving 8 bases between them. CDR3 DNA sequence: TGTGCCAGCAGCAGTCACGGGAACACTGAAGCTTTCTTT. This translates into CASSSHGNTEAFF.

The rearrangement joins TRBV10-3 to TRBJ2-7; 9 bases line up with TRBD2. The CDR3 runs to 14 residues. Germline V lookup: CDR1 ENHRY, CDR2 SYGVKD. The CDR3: CAGSGREGTYEQYF. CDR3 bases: TGTGCGGGAAGTGGGCGGGAGGGAACCTACGAGCAGTACTTC.

CDR3 nucleotides: TGTGCCAGCAGCCCCGGCCTTTCGGCCAACGTCCTGACTTTC. Translated: CASSPGLSANVLTF. The chain has TRBV14 and TRBJ2-6; D remains unclear. The germline V gene has CDR1 SGHDN and CDR2 FVKESK. This CDR3 comprises 14 residues. V lost 4 bases to trimming and J lost 6 bases, with 10 bases between them.

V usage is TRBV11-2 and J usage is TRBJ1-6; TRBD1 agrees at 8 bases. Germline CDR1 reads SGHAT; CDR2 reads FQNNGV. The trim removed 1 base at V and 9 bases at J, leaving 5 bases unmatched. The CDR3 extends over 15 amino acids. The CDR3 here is CASSLAGQGSSPLHF. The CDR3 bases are TGTGCCAGCAGCTTAGCCGGACAGGGCAGTTCACCCCTCCACTTT.